Shown below are 32 T cell receptor beta chains from a single sample sequenced in a study of tumor-infiltrating lymphocytes in oesophageal squamous cell carcinoma (dated by TCRdb to the mid-2010s). To prepare the library, PCR was applied. The sample was run on an Illumina HiSeq 2000. TCRdb ran its own pipeline on the public reads, namely fastp trimming at Q25 and MiXCR clone calling, and kept in-frame beta chains. Records with the same CDR3 protein are collapsed into one entry carrying the most frequent genes and DNA. A total of under 15,000 distinct CDR3 sequences appear in this sample, approximately 60% of them only once. Together, the top ten hold about 30% of the sample. Sequenced sample: esophageal tumor tissue. The receptors originated from a female donor with esophageal squamous cell carcinoma.

This chain connects TRBV6-6 to TRBJ2-6, with a weak D call TRBD1 (6 bases). Trimming shortened V by 0 bases and J by 4 bases, and 13 bases separated the two germline ends. Germline CDR1 and CDR2: MNHNY and SVGAGI (reference sequence). This CDR3 is 17 amino acids long. CDR3: CASSYSVGGGGANVLTF. In DNA, the CDR3 is TGTGCCAGCAGTTACTCGGTCGGTGGGGGCGGGGCCAACGTCCTGACTTTC.

The chain uses TRBV11-1 and TRBJ2-6; possible D gene TRBD1, 6 bases. V was clipped by 6 bases and J by 4 bases, with 13 bases between them. The CDR3 consists of 15 residues. Germline loops: CDR1 SGHAT, CDR2 FQDESV (reference sequence). The CDR3 spells CASRPMGAGANVLTF. The CDR3 coding sequence is TGTGCCAGCAGGCCAATGGGGGCGGGGGCCAACGTCCTGACTTTC.

The chain carries TRBV7-6 and TRBJ2-1; TRBD1 matches at 10 bases. The V gene end was trimmed by 5 bases and the J gene end by 7 bases; junction bases not matched to a gene: 5. Germline V lookup: CDR1 SGHVS, CDR2 FNYEAQ. The CDR3 is made up of 14 amino acids. CDR3 in amino acids: CASSRDRGGNEQFF. In DNA form, the CDR3 reads TGTGCCAGCAGCCGGGACAGGGGAGGGAATGAGCAGTTCTTC.

This clonotype has a handful of counts. The chain employs TRBV7-2 and TRBJ2-1, with 7 bases aligning to TRBD1. This CDR3 spans 15 amino acids. CDR1 and CDR2 from the germline V gene are SGHTA and FQGNSA. With V trimmed by 4 bases and J by 7 bases, 10 bases remained unmatched. CDR3 loop: CASSSKTGYENEQFF. The CDR3 DNA follows: TGTGCCAGCAGCTCCAAGACAGGGTATGAGAATGAGCAGTTCTTC.

This clonotype was seen just once. V is TRBV18 and J is TRBJ1-2; perhaps TRBD1 as D (6 bases). The germline gives CDR1 KGHSH, CDR2 LQKENI. The ends were cut back, 3 bases at V and 8 bases at J, with 13 bases in the middle. This CDR3 has 13 residues. CDR3 loop: CASSPDAGVGYTF. The CDR3 DNA is TGTGCCAGCTCACCGGATGCAGGGGTAGGCTACACCTTC.

This clonotype showed up just a few times. The chain is built from TRBV7-6 and TRBJ2-1; D ambiguous. The CDR3 runs 13 residues. The V end lost 7 bases, the J end lost 4 bases, and 11 bases lay between the germline ends. In germline, CDR1 is SGHVS, CDR2 FNYEAQ. CDR3 sequence reads: CASTEPHYNEQFF. CDR3 nucleotides: TGTGCCAGCACCGAACCCCATTACAATGAGCAGTTCTTC.

The V call is TRBV7-7, the J call TRBJ2-7; 8 bases fit TRBD2. The DNA end lines up better with TRBJ2-1; the J call may be wrong. The CDR3 has 18 amino acids. Germline-derived CDR1 and CDR2 are SSHAT and FNYEAQ (reference sequence). The CDR3 DNA is TGTGCCAGCAGCTTTAGGGGGTTGCGCGGGGGGTCCTACAATGAGCAGTTCTTC. It codes for CASSFRGLRGGSYNEQFF.

The chain is built from TRBV4-1 and TRBJ1-2; D is ambiguous. V dropped 0 bases and J dropped 7 bases, with 15 bases sitting between them. The germline V gene has CDR1 MGHRA and CDR2 YSYEKL. This CDR3 is built from 15 residues. Here the CDR3 reads CASSQERGSNRGYTF. DNA of the CDR3: TGCGCCAGCAGCCAAGAACGCGGTAGTAATCGTGGCTACACCTTC.

The rearrangement uses TRBV7-3 and TRBJ2-6; D might be TRBD1 (6 bases). From germline, CDR1 is SGHTA and CDR2 FQGTGA. The CDR3 contains 15 residues. Trimming left V 4 bases short and J 2 bases short, with 9 bases between. CDR3 amino acids: CASSSYRAGANVLTF. The CDR3 DNA reads TGTGCCAGCAGCTCGTACAGGGCTGGGGCCAACGTCCTGACTTTC.

This chain links TRBV7-2 with TRBJ2-1, with 7 bases aligning to TRBD1. The ends lost 4 bases at V and 10 bases at J; junction bases unmatched: 16. Germline CDR1 is SGHTA and CDR2 is FQGNSA. The CDR3 is 16 residues long. In DNA, the CDR3 is TGTGCCAGCAGCTCACGAGGGGGCTATTCCATACAGGAGCAGTTCTTC. This translates into CASSSRGGYSIQEQFF.

By share, this clonotype ranks as hyperexpanded. The chain has TRBV7-2 and TRBJ2-7; D not resolved. V lost 5 bases and J lost 0, with 8 bases in between. Germline CDR1 and CDR2: SGHTA and FQGNSA. CDR3 size: 13 residues. The CDR3 DNA reads TGTGCCAGCAGCCTGGCAAGCTCCTACGAGCAGTACTTC. This sequence encodes CASSLASSYEQYF.

The V gene is TRBV7-2, the J gene TRBJ2-1; a possible D gene is TRBD2 (5 bases). The J call may be mistaken, given a closer DNA end match to TRBJ2-7. Germline V CDR1 and CDR2: SGHTA, FQGNSA. There are 14 residues in the CDR3. In DNA, the CDR3 is TGTGCCAGCAGCTTAGGGCCGCGGGCCTACGAGCAGTACTTC. It yields the protein CASSLGPRAYEQYF.

The chain carries TRBV12-3 or TRBV12-4 and TRBJ2-5; D not resolved. Trimming removed 3 bases at V and 0 bases at J, with 20 bases between. This CDR3 spans 18 amino acids. The CDR3 spells CASSFSIVVGWDQETQYF. The CDR3 DNA reads TGTGCCAGCAGTTTTTCGATTGTGGTTGGGTGGGACCAAGAGACCCAGTACTTC.

The chain couples TRBV7-2 to TRBJ2-3, with 7 bases aligning to TRBD2. V lost 0 bases, J lost 6 bases, and 6 bases stayed unmatched. Germline lookup yields CDR1 SGHTA and CDR2 FQGNSA. The CDR3 runs to 15 residues. The chain's CDR3 is CASSLAGGGLDTQYF. In DNA form, the CDR3 reads TGTGCCAGCAGCTTAGCGGGGGGGGGGTTGGATACGCAGTATTTT.

This clonotype has just one count. V usage is TRBV6-2 or TRBV6-3 and J usage is TRBJ2-3, with D uncertain. The J call is doubtful: the DNA matches TRBJ2-1 better. This CDR3 region has 10 residues. Per the germline V gene, CDR1 is MNHEY and CDR2 is SVGEGT. The CDR3 DNA sequence: TGTGCCTGCCGAGCCGACGAGCAGTTCTTC. It specifies CACRADEQFF.

V and J are TRBV6-2 or TRBV6-3 and TRBJ2-6, with a tentative D call TRBD1 (6 bases). CDR3 length: 16 amino acids. V lost 5 bases, J lost 2 bases, and 13 bases lay in between. Germline loops: CDR1 MNHEY, CDR2 SVGEGT. The CDR3 DNA is TGTGCCAGCAGTCTCACAGGGTCCACTGGGGCCAACGTCCTGACTTTC. Amino acid sequence: CASSLTGSTGANVLTF.

About this clonotype itself: A junction end diverges from the germline sequence, so it may reflect a read error. The V gene is TRBV11-3, the J gene TRBJ2-7; D is uncertain. Germline V lookup: CDR1 SGHNT, CDR2 YENEEA. The CDR3 length is 10 residues. The CDR3 coding sequence is TGTGCCAGCGGCTTAAACGAGCAGTACTTC. Its protein is CASGLNEQYF.

As DNA, the CDR3 is TGTGCCAGCAGCTCCGACAGGGGGAGGAAGACCCAGTACTTC. Translating gives CASSSDRGRKTQYF. V gene TRBV7-2 combines with J gene TRBJ2-5; 9 bases are shared with TRBD1. The CDR3 length is 14 residues. V was clipped by 4 bases and J by 6 bases; unmatched bases: 6. Germline lookup yields CDR1 SGHTA and CDR2 FQGNSA.

The chain is built from TRBV5-1 and TRBJ1-1; 7 nucleotides align to TRBD1. CDR3 length: 15 amino acids. Per germline, CDR1 SGHRS and CDR2 YFSETQ. The V and J ends lost 3 bases and 1 base, in that order; junction bases with no gene match: 6. CDR3 sequence reads: CASSYGTAENTEAFF. In DNA form, the CDR3 reads TGCGCCAGCAGCTATGGGACAGCAGAGAACACTGAAGCTTTCTTT.

About this clonotype itself: Just one base apart from a much larger clone, this may be a read error. Since no conserved phenylalanine or tryptophan closes the CDR3, a read error is the likely cause. The CDR3 DNA sequence: TGTGCCAGCACCCGACTGGTGAGGGCGAGCTCCTATAATTCACCCCTCCACTCT. Translated: CASTRLVRASSYNSPLHS. The gene calls are TRBV6-6 and TRBJ1-6; D remains unclear. Per germline, CDR1 MNHNY and CDR2 SVGAGI (reference sequence). The CDR3 consists of 18 residues. V dropped 7 bases and J dropped 0 bases, with 19 bases sitting between them.

J is TRBJ2-7 and V is TRBV7-2; D is undetermined. Per germline, CDR1 SGHTA and CDR2 FQGNSA. V was trimmed by 5 bases and J by 6 bases, leaving 14 bases between them. The CDR3 covers 13 residues. The CDR3 reads CASSPAVDVEQYF. The DNA for the CDR3 is TGTGCCAGCAGCCCGGCCGTAGACGTCGAGCAGTACTTC. Supplemented by reference TRBV7-2 and TRBJ2-7, the full variable domain reads GAGVSQSPSNKVTEKGKDVELRCDPISGHTALYWYRQSLGQGLEFLIYFQGNSAPDKSGLPSDRFSAERTGGSVSTLTIQRTQQEDSAVYLCASSPAVDVEQYFGPGTRLTVT.

V is TRBV7-3 and J is TRBJ2-5; no clear D gene. The closer fit of TRBJ2-3 to the DNA end suggests the J call may be wrong. CDR1 is SGHTA, CDR2 FQGTGA, per germline. The CDR3 covers 13 residues. CDR3 region: CASSPVGSDTQYF. In nucleotides, the CDR3 is TGTGCCAGCAGCCCCGTGGGGTCAGATACGCAGTATTTT.

V and J are TRBV7-4 and TRBJ2-1, with D possibly being TRBD1 (6 bases). The J call is uncertain, as TRBJ2-7 better fits the DNA end. This CDR3 comprises 14 residues. In germline, CDR1 is SGHVT, CDR2 SQSDAQ. The CDR3 DNA sequence: TGTGCCAGCAGCCAAGGGGGATTGACTTACGAGCAGTACTTC. As protein: CASSQGGLTYEQYF.

By share, this clonotype ranks as large. V is TRBV27 and J is TRBJ2-3; 12 positions agree with TRBD1. There are 18 residues in the CDR3. Germline V lookup: CDR1 MNHEY, CDR2 SMNVEV (reference sequence). J was trimmed by 5 bases and V by 1 base; bases with no gene match: 10. The CDR3 protein is CASSLFEPGQGAIDTQYF. The CDR3 DNA reads TGTGCCAGCAGTTTATTCGAACCGGGACAGGGGGCAATAGATACGCAGTATTTT.

There are many counts of this clonotype. The chain has TRBV7-2 and TRBJ2-5, with D unclear. The V gene lost 3 bases and the J gene lost 3 bases, with 8 bases spanning the gap. The CDR3 is 13 residues long. Germline V gene data show CDR1 as SGHTA and CDR2 as FQGNSA. CDR3 protein: CASSFFGEETQYF. CDR3 nucleotide sequence: TGTGCCAGCAGCTTTTTTGGGGAAGAGACCCAGTACTTC.

The J gene is TRBJ2-4, the V gene TRBV18; D gene uncertain. The DNA end is more similar to TRBJ2-1, so the J call may be wrong. This CDR3 has 15 amino acids. The germline gives CDR1 KGHSH, CDR2 LQKENI. CDR3 amino acids: CASSPTPGSYNEQFF. CDR3 DNA: TGTGCCAGCTCACCAACGCCGGGCTCCTACAATGAGCAGTTCTTC.

The V call is TRBV7-3, the J call TRBJ2-5, with 16 bases lining up with TRBD2. The CDR3 extends over 17 amino acids. Losses at the gene ends were 1 base for V and 5 bases for J; bases not matched to a gene: 4. Per germline, CDR1 SGHTA and CDR2 FQGTGA. CDR3 in amino acids: CASSLMGLAGGPETQYF. In DNA, the CDR3 is TGTGCCAGCAGCTTAATGGGACTAGCGGGAGGGCCGGAGACCCAGTACTTC. Filled out from reference TRBV7-3 and TRBJ2-5, the complete variable domain reads GAGVSQTPSNKVTEKGKYVELRCDPISGHTALYWYRQSLGQGPEFLIYFQGTGAADDSGLPNDRFFAVRPEGSVSTLKIQRTERGDSAVYLCASSLMGLAGGPETQYFGPGTRLLVL.

This clonotype was observed at least ten times. The conserved final phenylalanine or tryptophan is absent from the CDR3, which likely points to a read error. The DNA is omitted, as the CDR3 cannot be located on it reliably, and the CDR3 follows TCRdb's listing. The chain carries TRBV7-2 and TRBJ2-7. Inclusive of both ends, the CDR3 amounts to 15 amino acids. From germline, CDR1 is SGHTA and CDR2 FQGNSA. The CDR3 spells CASSLASSYEQYFGN.

Worth noting for this clonotype: The conserved closing phenylalanine or tryptophan is absent in this CDR3, likely reflecting a read error. The DNA is left out, because the CDR3 cannot be placed on it with certainty; the CDR3 is given as TCRdb lists it. This chain links TRBV7-8 with TRBJ2-6; TRBD1 was called by the table and not checked on the DNA. The CDR3 extends over 17 residues, inclusive of both ends. Looked up from germline, CDR1 is SGHVS and CDR2 is FQNEAQ. CDR3 loop: CASSLFQGPSYEQFFGA.

The CDR3 loop is CASSPGTTYEQFF. CDR3 nucleotide sequence: TGTGCCAGCAGCCCCGGGACCACCTACGAGCAGTTCTTC. The rearrangement links TRBV7-9 to TRBJ2-4; D may be TRBD1 or TRBD2 (5 bases each). The end of the DNA is better explained by TRBJ2-1, so the J call may be wrong. The CDR3 runs 13 residues. Per germline, CDR1 SEHNR and CDR2 FQNEAQ (reference sequence).

V is TRBV29-1 and J is TRBJ2-5; D may be TRBD2 (7 bases). The J call may be faulty, since TRBJ2-1 better matches the DNA end. Germline CDR1 and CDR2: SQVTM and ANQGSEA. This CDR3 comprises 15 residues. The chain's CDR3 is CSVKGGAVPYNEQFF. The CDR3 nucleotides are TGCAGCGTAAAAGGGGGGGCGGTTCCCTACAATGAGCAGTTCTTC.

The rearrangement links TRBV5-1 to TRBJ2-1, with a possible D match to TRBD1 (5 bases). The DNA matches TRBJ2-7 better at its end, which makes the J call doubtful. The germline CDR1 and CDR2 sequences are SGHRS and YFSETQ. CDR3 size: 11 residues. CDR3 sequence: CASSTGYEQYF. As DNA, the CDR3 is TGCGCCAGCAGCACAGGCTACGAGCAGTACTTC.